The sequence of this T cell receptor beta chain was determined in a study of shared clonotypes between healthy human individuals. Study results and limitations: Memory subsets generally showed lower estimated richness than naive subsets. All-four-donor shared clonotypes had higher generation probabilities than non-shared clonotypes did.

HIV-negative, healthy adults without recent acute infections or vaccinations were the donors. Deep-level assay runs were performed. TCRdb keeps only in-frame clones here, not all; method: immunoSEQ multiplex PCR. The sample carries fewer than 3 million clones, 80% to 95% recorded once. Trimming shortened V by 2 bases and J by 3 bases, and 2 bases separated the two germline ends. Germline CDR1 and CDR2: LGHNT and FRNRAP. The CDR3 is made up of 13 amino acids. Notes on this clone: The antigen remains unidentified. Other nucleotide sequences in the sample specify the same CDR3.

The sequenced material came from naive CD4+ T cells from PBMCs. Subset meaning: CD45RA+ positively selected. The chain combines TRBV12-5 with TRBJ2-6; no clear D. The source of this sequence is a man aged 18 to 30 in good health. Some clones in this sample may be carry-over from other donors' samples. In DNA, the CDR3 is TGTGCTAGTGGTTTGAGTGGGGCCAACGTCCTGACTTTC. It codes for CASGLSGANVLTF.